A single sample gave rise to the 17 T cell receptor beta chains below, sequenced in a study of blood T cell repertoires in COVID-19. Generated by immunoSEQ multiplex PCR, the TCRdb table keeps only in-frame clones and is missing some. Of approximately 280,000 clones in the sample, about nine tenths were seen once. The sequencing sample was made of PBMCs or T cells enriched from blood (not recorded which). These receptors were obtained from a woman aged 55 to 70 who had recovered from COVID-19.

V and J are TRBV7-9 and TRBJ2-7, with a weak D call TRBD1 (6 bases). From germline, CDR1 is SEHNR and CDR2 FQNEAQ (reference sequence). V was pared by 4 bases and J by 2 bases, with 6 bases between. CDR3 length: 12 amino acids. The CDR3 nucleotides are TGTGCCAGCAGCTGGGACACCTACGAGCAGTACTTC. Translated: CASSWDTYEQYF.

In nucleotides, the CDR3 is TGTGCCATCAGTGAGAGGGGGCCGGGCACCGGGGAGCTGTTTTTT. As protein: CAISERGPGTGELFF. J is TRBJ2-2 and V is TRBV10-3; 7 bases fit TRBD1. The CDR3 length is 15 residues. Trimming removed 2 bases from V and 4 bases from J; junction bases left unmatched: 4. The germline CDR1 and CDR2 sequences are ENHRY and SYGVKD.

The table lists this clone with a count of one. This rearrangement joins TRBV6-1 to TRBJ1-5; D unclear. CDR3 length: 15 residues. From germline, CDR1 is MNHNS and CDR2 SASEGT. Trimming took 0 bases from V and 7 from J, leaving 13 bases between them. In nucleotides, the CDR3 is TGTGCCAGCAGTGAAGCCCCCAAAGCCAGGCAGCCCCAGCATTTT. Amino acids: CASSEAPKARQPQHF.

The rearrangement links TRBV9 to TRBJ1-2; 10 nucleotides align to TRBD1. The CDR3 runs to 15 residues. V was pared by 4 bases and J by 6 bases, with 9 bases of the junction left unmatched. The germline CDR1 and CDR2 sequences are SGDLS and YYNGEE. The chain's CDR3 is CASSPLTGTGDGYTF. Here the CDR3 DNA reads TGTGCCAGCAGCCCCCTTACAGGGACAGGGGATGGCTACACCTTC.

J is TRBJ2-4 and V is TRBV21-1; the table's D gene call, TRBD2, was not cross checked with the DNA. TRBV21-1 is noted as a pseudogene. The CDR3 consists of 18 residues. This chain's CDR3 is CASSNYWQAGAAKNIQYF. For the CDR3, the DNA is TGTGCCAGCAGCAATTACTGGCAGGCGGGGGCCGCCAAAAACATTCAGTACTTC.

The chain is built from TRBV4-1 and TRBJ2-7, with no clear D. Trimming took 1 base from V and 7 from J, leaving 5 bases between them. The CDR3 contains 11 residues. CDR1 is MGHRA and CDR2 is YSYEKL in the germline V gene. CDR3 nucleotides: TGCGCCAGCAGCCAAGGCCAGGAGCAGTACTTC. Protein sequence: CASSQGQEQYF.

This sequence joins TRBV5-1 and TRBJ1-1, with D possibly being TRBD1 (6 bases). The CDR3 has 14 amino acids. Germline assignment: CDR1 SGHRS and CDR2 YFSETQ. Deletions cut 8 bases from V and 0 bases from J, with 14 bases between. CDR3 amino acids: CASQTQGLNTEAFF. CDR3 bases: TGCGCCAGTCAAACACAGGGTCTGAACACTGAAGCTTTCTTT.

The chain links TRBV5-1 to TRBJ1-1, with D perhaps TRBD1 (5 bases). In germline, CDR1 is SGHRS, CDR2 YFSETQ. V dropped 3 bases and J dropped 3 bases, with 12 bases sitting between them. This CDR3 spans 14 amino acids. CDR3 sequence: CASSSGTVDTEAFF. In nucleotides, the CDR3 is TGCGCCAGCAGCTCAGGGACTGTGGACACTGAAGCTTTCTTT.

This rearrangement joins TRBV18 to TRBJ1-1; D ambiguous. CDR3 length equals 14 residues. The germline V and J ends were trimmed by 1 base and 1 base, with 7 bases remaining between them. Germline V gene lookup returns CDR1 KGHSH and CDR2 LQKENI. For the CDR3, the DNA is TGTGCCAGCTCACCACAGGAGAAGAACACTGAAGCTTTCTTT. Protein: CASSPQEKNTEAFF.

The CDR3 spells CASSEGLAGGYEQYF. In nucleotides, the CDR3 is TGTGCCAGCAGTGAAGGGCTAGCGGGGGGATACGAGCAGTACTTC. J is TRBJ2-7 and V is TRBV2, with TRBD2 identical over 11 bases. Germline V gene sequence: CDR1 SNHLY, CDR2 FYNNEI. V trimming: 1 base; J trimming: 4 bases; junction bases outside the gene matches: 3. The CDR3 extends over 15 amino acids. The whole variable domain, filled in from reference TRBV2 and TRBJ2-7, reads EPEVTQTPSHQVTQMGQEVILRCVPISNHLYFYWYRQILGQKVEFLVSFYNNEISEKSEIFDDQFSVERPDGSNFTLKIRSTKLEDSAMYFCASSEGLAGGYEQYFGPGTRLTVT.

V usage is TRBV6-4 and J usage is TRBJ2-7, with TRBD2 identical over 8 bases. CDR1 is MRHNA, CDR2 SNTAGT, per germline. This CDR3 spans 15 amino acids. V lost 6 bases to trimming and J lost 2 bases; unmatched junction nucleotides: 9. The CDR3 nucleotides read TGTGCCAGCAGCGTCGAACTAGCGGACCCCTACGAGCAGTACTTC. Protein product: CASSVELADPYEQYF.

The chain combines TRBV19 with TRBJ2-1; 7 bases agree with TRBD2. The CDR3 length is 14 residues. V lost 5 bases, J lost 6 bases, and 7 bases stayed unmatched. Per the germline V gene, CDR1 is LNHDA and CDR2 is SQIVND (reference sequence). In DNA form, the CDR3 reads TGTGCCAGTAGTGAGGCGGGAGACAGCAATGAGCAGTTCTTC. As protein: CASSEAGDSNEQFF.

A single count supports this clone. This sequence joins TRBV2 and TRBJ2-1, with 9 bases lining up with TRBD1. CDR1 is SNHLY, CDR2 FYNNEI, per germline. The CDR3 spans 15 residues. The trim removed 8 bases at V and 8 bases at J, leaving 13 bases unmatched. DNA of the CDR3: TGTGCCAGCTGTAATCAGGGGACAGGGCTTGATGAGCAGTTCTTC. The encoded protein is CASCNQGTGLDEQFF.

This chain uses TRBV19 with TRBJ1-1; TRBD1 might be the D (5 bases). The ends were cut back, 7 bases at V and 1 base at J, with 10 bases in the middle. The germline V gene encodes CDR1 LNHDA and CDR2 SQIVND (reference sequence). This CDR3 contains 13 residues. The CDR3 coding sequence is TGTGCCAGTAAAGTCAGGGAGAACACTGAAGCTTTCTTT. It codes for CASKVRENTEAFF.

The V gene is TRBV10-3, the J gene TRBJ1-4; 9 nucleotides match TRBD1. V lost 4 bases, J lost 7 bases, and 7 bases stayed unmatched. Germline CDR1 ENHRY, CDR2 SYGVKD. The CDR3 is 15 residues long. The CDR3 sequence: CAISGAGQGIEKLFF. The CDR3 coding sequence is TGTGCCATCAGTGGCGCGGGACAGGGTATTGAAAAACTGTTTTTT.

The chain uses TRBV7-9 and TRBJ2-7; 7 bases align to TRBD1. This CDR3 is 14 amino acids long. Germline V lookup: CDR1 SEHNR, CDR2 FQNEAQ (reference sequence). V dropped 5 bases and J dropped 4; count of bases not matched to a gene: 8. CDR3 amino acids: CASSLTGQLYEQYF. The CDR3 region has the DNA TGTGCCAGCAGCCTAACGGGACAGCTATACGAGCAGTACTTC.

This clone has only one observation. The chain combines TRBV11-3 with TRBJ2-1; D possibly corresponds to TRBD2 (5 bases). CDR1 SGHNT and CDR2 YENEEA come from the germline V gene. The CDR3 spans 15 residues. V was pared by 1 base and J by 5 bases, with 12 bases between. The CDR3 spells CASSLVTRTNNEQFF. DNA for the CDR3: TGTGCCAGCAGCTTAGTAACTAGAACGAACAATGAGCAGTTCTTC.